The next 13 T cell receptor beta chains were all read from a single sample in a study of blood T cells in healthy people across ages. Next came a second PCR, run for about 7 to 12 cycles, which used a sample-barcoded 5' primer along with a J-beta primer mix. TCRdb called the 5' RACE reads again in MiXCR, with one record for every CDR3 protein. This sample carries 1.5 million or so distinct CDR3 sequences, roughly 40% of them seen once, and the ten largest clones take 7.9%. What was sequenced was blood. These receptors originate from a woman aged 18-30 years in good health.

A remark on this clonotype: Possible read error: a much larger clone is one base away. J is TRBJ1-1 and V is TRBV2; D remains ambiguous. The CDR3 is 14 amino acids. CDR1 and CDR2 (germline): SNHLY, FYNNEI. Between the trimmed V and J ends, which lost 4 bases and 6 bases, there was a span of 15 bases. The CDR3 DNA reads TGTGCCAGCAGTGGAGCAGAGGGCATCTCTGAAGCTTTCTTT. Protein: CASSGAEGISEAFF.

V and J are TRBV19 and TRBJ1-6; 10 bases agree with TRBD1. CDR1 LNHDA and CDR2 SQIVND come from the germline V gene (reference sequence). The CDR3 has 15 residues. The V and J ends lost 5 bases and 7 bases, in that order; junction bases with no gene match: 5. CDR3 bases: TGTGCCAGTAGTTCCGGGACAGGGGAGAATTCACCCCTCCACTTT. This encodes CASSSGTGENSPLHF.

The J gene is TRBJ2-7, the V gene TRBV12-3 or TRBV12-4; tentative D call: TRBD2 (6 bases). Trimming cost V 3 bases and J 2 bases, with 14 bases left between them. The CDR3 is made up of 15 amino acids. CDR3 nucleotides: TGTGCCAGCAGTTTGGTCGACGGGAGCCCCTACGAGCAGTACTTC. Its protein product is CASSLVDGSPYEQYF.

This chain connects TRBV21-1 to TRBJ2-1; the DNA was not compared with TRBD1, the D call given in the table. TRBV21-1 corresponds to a pseudogene. This CDR3 has 16 residues. CDR3: CASSKEKSKGVYEQFF. CDR3 bases: TGTGCCAGCAGCAAAGAGAAAAGCAAAGGGGTGTATGAGCAGTTCTTC.

Only a few counts were recorded for this clonotype. The V call is TRBV20-1, the J call TRBJ2-3, with unresolved D. CDR1 is DFQATT, CDR2 SNEGSKA, per germline (reference sequence). The CDR3 extends over 10 amino acids. Trimming cost V 4 bases and J 10 bases, with 9 bases left between them. The CDR3 loop is CSANHRAQYF. The CDR3, as DNA: TGCAGTGCTAACCATCGGGCGCAGTATTTT.

This clonotype was seen more than once but under ten times. The chain combines TRBV7-9 with TRBJ2-7; D not certain. Looked up from germline, CDR1 is SEHNR and CDR2 is FQNEAQ (reference sequence). The CDR3 consists of 13 residues. V was pared by 5 bases and J by 0 bases, with 8 bases between. DNA of the CDR3: TGTGCCAGCAGCAGGCCCAACTCCTACGAGCAGTACTTC. It codes for CASSRPNSYEQYF.

Only a few counts were recorded for this clonotype. CDR3 region: CASSQEQRGNGIQYF. In DNA form, the CDR3 reads TGTGCCAGCAGCCAGGAACAAAGGGGGAATGGCATTCAGTACTTC. V is TRBV4-2 and J is TRBJ2-4, with TRBD1 as a possible D gene (6 bases). The CDR3 length is 15 residues. V dropped 3 bases and J dropped 9 bases, with 18 bases sitting between them. The germline gives CDR1 LGHNA, CDR2 YNFKEQ.

This chain connects TRBV27 to TRBJ2-7; TRBD1 matches at 8 bases. The CDR3 has 16 residues. Trimming cost V 4 bases and J 1 base; bases outside gene matches: 9. In germline, CDR1 is MNHEY, CDR2 SMNVEV (reference sequence). The CDR3 DNA reads as TGTGCCAGCAGTTCCCTCCAGGGGGCTTTGTCCTACGAGCAGTACTTC. This encodes CASSSLQGALSYEQYF.

The chain joins TRBV20-1 to TRBJ2-5; D is perhaps TRBD1 or TRBD2 (7 bases each). Germline loops: CDR1 DFQATT, CDR2 SNEGSKA (reference sequence). CDR3 length equals 13 residues. With 4 bases removed from V and 11 bases from J, the gap between germline ends came to 20 bases. Here the CDR3 reads CSAIVGQAGEQYF. CDR3 bases: TGCAGTGCTATAGTCGGACAGGCGGGGGAGCAGTACTTC.

The chain has TRBV10-3 and TRBJ1-5; D unresolved. This CDR3 region has 12 residues. V lost 6 bases to trimming and J lost 7 bases, with 10 bases between them. The germline V gene encodes CDR1 ENHRY and CDR2 SYGVKD. In nucleotides, the CDR3 is TGTGCCATCAGCCCCACTCAGCAGCCCCAGCATTTT. Protein product: CAISPTQQPQHF.

This clonotype was seen only once. The chain carries TRBV5-1 and TRBJ2-7; D perhaps matches TRBD2 (6 bases). V was clipped by 4 bases and J by 5 bases, with 16 bases between them. CDR3 length: 14 residues. Germline loops: CDR1 SGHRS, CDR2 YFSETQ. The CDR3 loop is CASSAGGLGNEQYF. The CDR3 DNA reads as TGCGCCAGCAGCGCCGGGGGTTTGGGGAACGAGCAGTACTTC. Supplemented by reference TRBV5-1 and TRBJ2-7, the full variable domain reads KAGVTQTPRYLIKTRGQQVTLSCSPISGHRSVSWYQQTPGQGLQFLFEYFSETQRNKGNFPGRFSGRQFSNSRSEMNVSTLELGDSALYLCASSAGGLGNEQYFGPGTRLTVT.

This chain joins TRBV5-1 and TRBJ1-2; 9 bases are a match to TRBD1. The ends lost 2 bases at V and 5 bases at J; junction bases unmatched: 4. Germline V gene lookup returns CDR1 SGHRS and CDR2 YFSETQ. The CDR3 length is 14 residues. The CDR3 spells CASSLQGAWYGYTF. CDR3 DNA sequence: TGCGCCAGCAGCTTACAGGGGGCTTGGTATGGCTACACCTTC.

The chain combines TRBV4-2 with TRBJ2-7; D might be TRBD1 or TRBD2, each matching 5 bases. CDR3 length: 16 amino acids. Trimming took off 0 bases at V and 1 base at J, with 13 bases between the two ends. Germline CDR1 is LGHNA and CDR2 is YNFKEQ. CDR3 residues: CASSQDWGSVSYEQYF. In nucleotides, the CDR3 is TGTGCCAGCAGCCAAGACTGGGGGAGTGTGTCCTACGAGCAGTACTTC.